These 5 T cell receptor beta chains came from one sample sequenced in a study of control samples from healthy donors and cancer patients. The data were produced by immunoSEQ multiplex PCR, yet TCRdb's version contains in-frame clones alone and is incomplete. This sample has fewer than 20,000 clones, with approximately 81% found just once. Sequencing was carried out using PBMCs. The receptors originated from a woman in her sixties or seventies with lung cancer.

The V call is TRBV19, the J call TRBJ1-2, with 7 bases identical to TRBD1. V was pared by 5 bases and J by 8 bases, with 14 bases of the junction left unmatched. Germline V gene data show CDR1 as LNHDA and CDR2 as SQIVND (reference sequence). This CDR3 is built from 15 residues. The CDR3 DNA reads as TGTGCCAGTAGTGTTATCGCCGGGACAGAGGGCGGCTACACCTTC. Translation gives CASSVIAGTEGGYTF. Full variable domain (missing parts from reference TRBV19 and TRBJ1-2): DGGITQSPKYLFRKEGQNVTLSCEQNLNHDAMYWYRQDPGQGLRLIYYSQIVNDFQKGDIAEGYSVSREKKESFPLTVTSAQKNPTAFYLCASSVIAGTEGGYTFGSGTRLTVV.

This clone was seen only a few times. The chain recombines TRBV28 with TRBJ2-1; 8 bases map to TRBD2. CDR3 length: 17 amino acids. V dropped 2 bases and J dropped 7; count of bases not matched to a gene: 13. Germline V gene data show CDR1 as MDHEN and CDR2 as SYDVKM. The CDR3: CASSLESLSGRENEQFF. Here the CDR3 DNA reads TGTGCCAGCAGTTTAGAATCTTTGAGCGGGAGAGAAAATGAGCAGTTCTTC.

The sample holds one count of this clone. V usage is TRBV6-2 or TRBV6-3 and J usage is TRBJ2-1, with 10 positions matching TRBD2. Germline V gene sequence: CDR1 MNHEY, CDR2 SVGEGT. The CDR3 runs to 15 residues. V gave up 2 bases and J gave up 9 bases; unmatched junction bases: 7. The CDR3 spells CASSYRVSGRSEQFF. The CDR3 nucleotides are TGTGCCAGCAGTTACCGGGTTAGCGGGAGGAGTGAGCAGTTCTTC.

The rearrangement joins TRBV6-1 to TRBJ2-2, with TRBD1 identical over 7 bases. The length of the CDR3 is 18 residues. CDR1 MNHNS and CDR2 SASEGT come from the germline V gene. Losses at the gene ends were 2 bases for V and 4 bases for J; bases not matched to a gene: 13. CDR3 sequence (DNA): TGTGCCAGCAGTGAAAGGGTTCAGGGAAGGGGGCTCACCGGGGAGCTGTTTTTT. Translating it yields CASSERVQGRGLTGELFF.

The rearrangement uses TRBV15 and TRBJ2-3, with TRBD2 matching over 9 bases. This CDR3 region has 16 residues. Germline lookup yields CDR1 LNHNV and CDR2 YYDKDF (reference sequence). The V segment lost 1 base and the J segment 2 bases; nucleotides outside the gene matches: 4. The CDR3 sequence: CATSRGSGGNTDTQYF. CDR3 in DNA: TGTGCCACCAGCAGAGGTAGCGGGGGCAACACAGATACGCAGTATTTT.